This T cell receptor (beta chain) was sequenced in a study of CD8 T cells in Susac syndrome. Study-wide findings and caveats: The number of individuals included in the study's TCR sequencing and HLA analysis was acknowledged as relatively small.

As for this clonotype: Its specificity is unknown.

The V end was cut by 0 bases, the J end by 2 bases, with 10 bases between. CDR3 size: 15 residues. Germline CDR1 and CDR2: LGHDT and YNNKEL (reference sequence). RNA amounts of about 0.5 to 1 ug underwent reverse transcription with random hexamers. The CDR3 of TCR beta was amplified by immunoSEQ multiplex PCR across 54 Vbeta and 13 Jbeta. TCRdb passed the immunoSEQ multiplex PCR reads through MiXCR, listing each CDR3 protein once. Of 140,000 to 150,000 distinct CDR3 sequences listed, roughly 94% are singletons. From blood CD8+ and CD4+ T cells, TCR beta sequences were generated. TEMRA cells were enriched by FACS, while CD8+ and CD4+ T cells were obtained through a negative isolation that was performed magnetically.

Input material: CD4+ T cells from PBMCs. The source of this sequence is a human donor in good health. The J gene is TRBJ1-1, the V gene TRBV3-1; D gene ambiguous. CDR3 nucleotide sequence: TGTGCCAGCAGCCAAGATCGTGGGGAAAACACTGAAGCTTTCTTT. Residues: CASSQDRGENTEAFF.